These 10 T cell receptor beta chains originate from one sample sequenced in a study of beta chain features in type 1 diabetes. Study-wide findings and caveats: Shortening of TCRB CDR3s, moderate but significant, appeared in all four CD4+ subsets of Type 1 diabetes patients.

TCRB transcripts that were expressed got sequenced, as all of the isolated RNA had been reverse transcribed. Data came from immunoSEQ multiplex PCR; TCRdb stores just in-frame clones and leaves some out. The data hold more than 250,000 clones, with about a fifth observed a single time. No antigen has been identified for these receptors. Sequencing was carried out using naive CD4+ T cells from blood. The source is a woman aged 40 to 50 with type 1 diabetes.

This clone was picked up a small number of times. Different DNA sequences within this sample yield the same CDR3. The CDR3 reads CASSRTGFNQPQHF. As DNA, the CDR3 is TGTGCCAGCAGCAGAACAGGGTTCAATCAGCCCCAGCATTTT. The chain is built from TRBV2 and TRBJ1-5, with D perhaps TRBD1 (6 bases). The CDR3 spans 14 residues. Trimming shortened V by 6 bases and J by 3 bases, and 12 bases separated the two germline ends. Germline V gene sequence: CDR1 SNHLY, CDR2 FYNNEI. The variable domain in full, completed from reference TRBV2 and TRBJ1-5, reads EPEVTQTPSHQVTQMGQEVILRCVPISNHLYFYWYRQILGQKVEFLVSFYNNEISEKSEIFDDQFSVERPDGSNFTLKIRSTKLEDSAMYFCASSRTGFNQPQHFGDGTRLSIL.

For this clone: Other DNA sequences from this sample encode an identical CDR3 as well. This chain joins TRBV5-6 and TRBJ1-5; D unresolved. V lost 2 bases to trimming and J lost 5 bases, with 5 bases between them. This CDR3 has 12 amino acids. The germline gives CDR1 SGHDT, CDR2 YYEEEE. CDR3 nucleotide sequence: TGTGCCAGCAGCTTACTGGATCAGCCCCAGCATTTT. Protein sequence: CASSLLDQPQHF.

The sample holds a few counts of this clone. The chain combines TRBV7-3 with TRBJ1-5, with D perhaps TRBD1 (6 bases). V lost 0 bases, J lost 5 bases, and 8 bases lay in between. The CDR3 covers 14 residues. Germline loops: CDR1 SGHTA, CDR2 FQGTGA. For the CDR3, the DNA is TGTGCCAGCAGCTTAACCGCAGGGGATCAGCCCCAGCATTTT. Translating gives CASSLTAGDQPQHF.

This clone appeared a few times. This chain uses TRBV7-8 with TRBJ1-2; D is perhaps TRBD1 (5 bases). Trimming pared 4 bases from V and 5 bases from J, leaving 14 bases between. Germline CDR1 is SGHVS and CDR2 is FQNEAQ. The CDR3 totals 14 residues. The CDR3 DNA reads as TGTGCCAGCAGCTGGGGGACTCTAGCTTATGGCTACACCTTC. Its protein is CASSWGTLAYGYTF.

This clone was seen more than once but under ten times. V usage is TRBV30 and J usage is TRBJ1-5; weak D call: TRBD1 (6 bases). The CDR3 extends over 13 amino acids. Germline V gene sequence: CDR1 GTSNPN, CDR2 SVGIG (reference sequence). V lost 5 bases, J lost 4 bases, and 12 bases lay in between. The CDR3 is CAWSPDRNQPQHF. CDR3 in DNA: TGTGCCTGGTCCCCTGACAGGAATCAGCCCCAGCATTTT.

This clone was counted between two and nine times. The V call is TRBV7-2, the J call TRBJ2-5; 7 positions match TRBD2. V was pared by 6 bases and J by 5 bases, with 9 bases of the junction left unmatched. The germline gives CDR1 SGHTA, CDR2 FQGNSA. The CDR3 has 14 residues. This CDR3 reads CASRFQGGSETQYF. In DNA, the CDR3 is TGTGCCAGCAGGTTTCAGGGAGGGAGCGAGACCCAGTACTTC. Variable domain in full (rest from reference TRBV7-2 and TRBJ2-5): GAGVSQSPSNKVTEKGKDVELRCDPISGHTALYWYRQSLGQGLEFLIYFQGNSAPDKSGLPSDRFSAERTGGSVSTLTIQRTQQEDSAVYLCASRFQGGSETQYFGPGTRLLVL.

V is TRBV18 and J is TRBJ1-5, with D possibly TRBD1 on 5 matching bases. The germline gives CDR1 KGHSH, CDR2 LQKENI. The germline V and J ends were trimmed by 2 bases and 7 bases, with 15 bases remaining between them. This CDR3 is 15 amino acids long. The CDR3 is CASSPSQGTEQPQHF. In DNA form, the CDR3 reads TGTGCCAGCTCACCAAGTCAGGGTACTGAGCAGCCCCAGCATTTT. Together with reference TRBV18 and TRBJ1-5, the CDR3 gives the full variable domain: NAGVMQNPRHLVRRRGQEARLRCSPMKGHSHVYWYRQLPEEGLKFMVYLQKENIIDESGMPKERFSAEFPKEGPSILRIQQVVRGDSAAYFCASSPSQGTEQPQHFGDGTRLSIL.

This clone was counted only a few times. Other DNA sequences from this sample encode an identical CDR3 as well. CDR3 residues: CASSLRNTEAFF. The DNA for the CDR3 is TGTGCCAGCAGTCTGCGGAACACTGAAGCTTTCTTT. The chain combines TRBV28 with TRBJ1-1; no definite D call. CDR1 MDHEN and CDR2 SYDVKM come from the germline V gene. The CDR3 runs to 12 residues. V was pared by 5 bases and J by 1 base, with 5 bases between.

The chain combines TRBV2 with TRBJ2-3; possibly TRBD2 for D (6 bases). CDR3 length: 17 amino acids. CDR1 is SNHLY, CDR2 FYNNEI, per germline. Deletions cut 7 bases from V and 1 base from J, with 21 bases between. DNA for the CDR3: TGTGCCAGCATTCCTCCTCCGGGCAGGGAGGGCACAGATACGCAGTATTTT. Its protein product is CASIPPPGREGTDTQYF.

This clone has just a few counts. The chain is built from TRBV7-9 and TRBJ1-1; 8 nucleotides match TRBD1. The CDR3 is made up of 14 amino acids. Per germline, CDR1 SEHNR and CDR2 FQNEAQ (reference sequence). J was trimmed by 1 base and V by 5 bases; bases with no gene match: 3. The CDR3 region is CASSPRGQNTEAFF. The CDR3 DNA is TGTGCCAGCAGCCCCAGGGGGCAGAACACTGAAGCTTTCTTT.